The 25 T cell receptor beta chains below were found in one sample sequenced in a study of blood T cell repertoires in COVID-19 (dated by TCRdb to the early 2020s). Libraries were made using the immunoSEQ multiplex PCR assay. TCRdb took this table from immuneACCESS and kept in-frame rearrangements with V and J called. Such tables lack part of the clones; where checked against another copy, unresolved V genes explain under half of the gap, and the rest is unexplained. This sample lists about 180,000 clones; about 90% were detected once. The ten largest account for 20% to 25% of the sample. The sample taken for sequencing was peripheral blood. The origin of the receptors is a man between 65 and 79 years old with active or convalescent COVID-19.

The chain has TRBV7-2 and TRBJ1-2; 9 bases are a match to TRBD1. The CDR3 is made up of 13 amino acids. Per the germline V gene, CDR1 is SGHTA and CDR2 is FQGNSA. J lost 5 bases, V lost 11 bases, and 9 bases had no gene match. CDR3 DNA: TGTGCCTCTCTACCGGGACAGGGTTATGGCTACACCTTC. Residues: CASLPGQGYGYTF.

This CDR3 reads CSARRSGTEAFF. The CDR3 nucleotides read TGCAGCGCCAGACGGTCAGGCACTGAAGCTTTCTTT. This rearrangement joins TRBV29-1 to TRBJ1-1; no clear D. Trimming removed 7 bases at V and 4 bases at J, with 13 bases between. The CDR3 consists of 12 residues. Looked up from germline, CDR1 is SQVTM and CDR2 is ANQGSEA.

This chain uses TRBV30 with TRBJ1-2; TRBD1 matches 10 bases. V dropped 7 bases and J dropped 7; count of bases not matched to a gene: 18. The germline CDR1 and CDR2 sequences are GTSNPN and SVGIG (reference sequence). CDR3 size: 16 residues. The CDR3 reads CASPPDNRDRGSGYTF. In nucleotides, the CDR3 is TGTGCCTCTCCCCCCGACAACCGGGACAGGGGATCTGGCTACACCTTC.

This sequence joins TRBV19 and TRBJ2-2; TRBD2 matches at 12 bases. This CDR3 is built from 16 residues. The germline CDR1 and CDR2 sequences are LNHDA and SQIVND (reference sequence). V trimming: 5 bases; J trimming: 5 bases; junction bases outside the gene matches: 6. The CDR3 spells CASSSSGRAGTGELFF. The CDR3 DNA is TGTGCCAGTAGTTCTAGCGGGAGGGCCGGAACCGGGGAGCTGTTTTTT.

The chain uses TRBV4-1 and TRBJ1-5, with 9 bases identical to TRBD1. Unmatched junction bases numbered 6, after V lost 3 bases and J lost 0 bases. The CDR3 extends over 17 amino acids. Germline CDR1 and CDR2: MGHRA and YSYEKL. CDR3 sequence (DNA): TGCGCCAGCAGCCACATAGGGACAGGGCGTAGCAATCAGCCCCAGCATTTT. Encoded protein: CASSHIGTGRSNQPQHF.

The rearrangement uses TRBV5-4 and TRBJ1-1; the D is unclear. Trimming left V 0 bases short and J 7 bases short, with 10 bases between. The length of the CDR3 is 13 residues. The germline V gene encodes CDR1 SGHNT and CDR2 YYREEE (reference sequence). The CDR3 spells CASSLGEFREAFF. CDR3 DNA sequence: TGTGCCAGCAGCTTGGGTGAGTTTCGTGAAGCTTTCTTT.

The chain employs TRBV18 and TRBJ1-2, with 8 bases that match TRBD1. The CDR3 has 12 amino acids. Germline-derived CDR1 and CDR2 are KGHSH and LQKENI. After removal of 4 bases from V and 6 bases from J, the junction contained 1 base not matched to a gene. Here the CDR3 DNA reads TGTGCCAGCTCACTGGGACAGGATGGCTACACCTTC. Translating gives CASSLGQDGYTF.

This sequence joins TRBV30 and TRBJ2-5; D might be TRBD2 (6 bases). In germline, CDR1 is GTSNPN, CDR2 SVGIG (reference sequence). The CDR3 has 9 amino acids. Trimming cost V 8 bases and J 5 bases, with 6 bases left between them. The CDR3: CAGGETQYF. The CDR3 nucleotides are TGTGCCGGAGGGGAGACCCAGTACTTC.

This chain links TRBV9 with TRBJ1-1; D uncertain. V was clipped by 4 bases and J by 3 bases, with 13 bases between them. The CDR3 runs to 14 residues. Germline lookup yields CDR1 SGDLS and CDR2 YYNGEE. The CDR3 loop is CASSSGASYTEAFF. CDR3 nucleotides: TGTGCCAGCAGCTCCGGTGCATCATACACTGAAGCTTTCTTT.

The chain couples TRBV9 to TRBJ1-1; possible D gene TRBD1, 5 bases. Germline CDR1 reads SGDLS; CDR2 reads YYNGEE. The CDR3 covers 15 residues. The ends were cut back, 6 bases at V and 5 bases at J, with 20 bases in the middle. The CDR3 here is CASKENPGVKTEAFF. The CDR3 coding sequence is TGTGCCAGCAAAGAAAATCCGGGGGTTAAAACTGAAGCTTTCTTT.

The chain joins TRBV7-7 to TRBJ2-3; 7 bases align to TRBD1. Germline CDR1 is SSHAT and CDR2 is FNYEAQ (reference sequence). Trimming at V came to 5 bases and at J to 2 bases, leaving 7 bases not matched to a gene. The CDR3 extends over 15 amino acids. CDR3 amino acids: CASSRTGTYTDTQYF. The CDR3 DNA is TGTGCCAGCAGCCGGACAGGAACCTACACAGATACGCAGTATTTT.

This sequence joins TRBV5-6 and TRBJ1-2, with 8 bases identical to TRBD1. This CDR3 is built from 14 residues. V lost 6 bases to trimming and J lost 1 base; unmatched junction nucleotides: 5. CDR1 is SGHDT, CDR2 YYEEEE, per germline. CDR3 sequence (DNA): TGTGCCAGCACCCGCGGACAGGGTAACTATGGCTACACCTTC. As protein: CASTRGQGNYGYTF.

The genes are TRBV28 and TRBJ1-2; weak D call: TRBD1 (6 bases). This CDR3 has 15 amino acids. Germline CDR1 and CDR2: MDHEN and SYDVKM. V gave up 3 bases and J gave up 8 bases, with 19 bases separating them. CDR3: CASSFSGQPLLGYTF. The CDR3 coding sequence is TGTGCCAGCAGTTTCTCCGGACAGCCCCTCTTGGGCTACACCTTC.

This chain joins TRBV9 and TRBJ1-1, with 9 bases aligning to TRBD1. The germline V gene encodes CDR1 SGDLS and CDR2 YYNGEE. CDR3 length equals 17 residues. After removal of 2 bases from V and 3 bases from J, the junction contained 11 bases not matched to a gene. CDR3 in amino acids: CASSVSGTGIWDTEAFF. The CDR3 coding sequence is TGTGCCAGCAGCGTTAGTGGGACAGGGATATGGGACACTGAAGCTTTCTTT.

J is TRBJ1-1 and V is TRBV3-1 (or the pseudogene TRBV3-2); 8 bases align to TRBD1. The V and J ends lost 4 bases and 4 bases, in that order; junction bases with no gene match: 11. The germline V gene encodes CDR1 LGHDT and CDR2 YNNKEL (reference sequence). This CDR3 has 16 amino acids. In nucleotides, the CDR3 is TGTGCCAGCAGCCCCTACCACAGGGGGAAGGGCACTGAAGCTTTCTTT. Translated, it gives CASSPYHRGKGTEAFF.

The chain is built from TRBV25-1 and TRBJ1-1; 7 nucleotides line up with TRBD1. V shed 1 base, J shed 7 bases, and the junction held 3 bases outside the gene matches. The CDR3 spans 13 residues. Looked up from germline, CDR1 is MGHDK and CDR2 is SYGVNS. Written as DNA, the CDR3 is TGTGCCAGCAGTGAATGGACAGGCCTTGAAGCTTTCTTT. It yields the protein CASSEWTGLEAFF.

The rearrangement links TRBV29-1 to TRBJ1-2; TRBD1 aligns across 12 bases. V was clipped by 7 bases and J by 6 bases; unmatched bases: 9. The CDR3 totals 14 residues. CDR1 is SQVTM and CDR2 is ANQGSEA in the germline V gene. The CDR3 DNA is TGCAGCGGCTGGGGGACAGGGGGCAGGGATGGCTACACCTTC. As protein: CSGWGTGGRDGYTF.

The chain recombines TRBV5-8 with TRBJ1-5, with TRBD1 matching over 7 bases. Trimming removed 4 bases from V and 2 bases from J; junction bases left unmatched: 9. Germline V lookup: CDR1 SGHTS, CDR2 YDEGEE. The length of the CDR3 is 16 residues. The CDR3 DNA reads as TGTGCCAGCAGCGGGGGACAGAGGGTTGGCAATCAGCCCCAGCATTTT. It codes for CASSGGQRVGNQPQHF.

This clone was seen a handful of times. The chain recombines TRBV30 with TRBJ2-7; D is unresolved. The germline V gene has CDR1 GTSNPN and CDR2 SVGIG (reference sequence). The ends were cut back, 5 bases at V and 2 bases at J, with 4 bases in the middle. This CDR3 contains 10 residues. CDR3 DNA: TGTGCCTGGGGTACCTACGAGCAGTACTTC. Residues: CAWGTYEQYF.

The chain has TRBV3-1 (or the pseudogene TRBV3-2) and TRBJ1-2, with D tentatively TRBD1 (6 bases). Germline values: CDR1 LGHDT, CDR2 YNNKEL (reference sequence). V lost 3 bases to trimming and J lost 6 bases, with 17 bases between them. This CDR3 has 15 amino acids. The CDR3 here is CASSHVDVQGNGYTF. CDR3 nucleotides: TGTGCCAGCAGCCATGTCGACGTACAGGGAAATGGCTACACCTTC.

J is TRBJ2-2 and V is TRBV6-1, with a weak D call TRBD2 (6 bases). The germline CDR1 and CDR2 sequences are MNHNS and SASEGT. This CDR3 spans 15 amino acids. Trimming cost V 6 bases and J 7 bases, with 18 bases left between them. In nucleotides, the CDR3 is TGTGCCAGCAGCAAGACCGGGAGTGTCGACGGGGAGCTGTTTTTT. Its translation: CASSKTGSVDGELFF.

The genes are TRBV6-5 and TRBJ2-7, with D possibly matching TRBD1 (6 bases). Trimming left V 6 bases short and J 6 bases short, with 18 bases between. The CDR3 length is 14 residues. The germline CDR1 and CDR2 sequences are MNHEY and SVGAGI. CDR3 loop: CASRGGRSRPEQYF. As DNA, the CDR3 is TGTGCCAGCAGAGGGGGACGGTCCAGACCCGAGCAGTACTTC.

This chain uses TRBV6-6 with TRBJ1-2; the match to TRBD1 covers 10 bases. The germline V gene encodes CDR1 MNHNY and CDR2 SVGAGI (reference sequence). Unmatched junction bases numbered 5, after V lost 2 bases and J lost 8 bases. The CDR3 sequence is 14 residues long. CDR3 nucleotides: TGTGCCAGCAGTTACGGGGACAGGGGAGGCGGCTACACCTTC. Residues: CASSYGDRGGGYTF.

On this clone itself: An end of the junction differs from the germline gene, which may be a read error. V gene TRBV30 combines with J gene TRBJ2-2, with D unresolved. The V gene's germline CDR1 is GTSNPN and CDR2 SVGIG (reference sequence). The CDR3 runs to 13 residues. CDR3 sequence reads: CAWSASNSGELFF. CDR3 DNA sequence: TGTGCCTGGAGCGCCTCGAACAGCGGGGAGCTGTTTTTT.

The chain employs TRBV27 and TRBJ2-7, with 8 bases identical to TRBD2. The CDR3 has 12 residues. Germline V gene sequence: CDR1 MNHEY, CDR2 SMNVEV (reference sequence). V lost 8 bases to trimming and J lost 7 bases; unmatched junction nucleotides: 7. The CDR3 sequence is CASRSGAREQYF. Here the CDR3 DNA reads TGTGCCAGCCGTAGCGGGGCCCGGGAGCAGTACTTC.